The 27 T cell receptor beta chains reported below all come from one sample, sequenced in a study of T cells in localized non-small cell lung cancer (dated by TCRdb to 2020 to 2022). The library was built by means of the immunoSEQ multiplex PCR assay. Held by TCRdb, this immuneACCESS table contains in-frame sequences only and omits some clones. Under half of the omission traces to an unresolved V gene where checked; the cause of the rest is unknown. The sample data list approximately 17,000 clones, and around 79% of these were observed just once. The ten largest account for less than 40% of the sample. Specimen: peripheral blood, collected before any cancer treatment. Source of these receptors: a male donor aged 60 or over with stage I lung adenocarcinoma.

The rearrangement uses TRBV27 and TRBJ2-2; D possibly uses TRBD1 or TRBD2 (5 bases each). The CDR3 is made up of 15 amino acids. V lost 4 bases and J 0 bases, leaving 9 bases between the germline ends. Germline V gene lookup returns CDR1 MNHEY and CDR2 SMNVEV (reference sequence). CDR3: CASSYLGANTGELFF. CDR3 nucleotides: TGTGCCAGCAGTTACCTGGGGGCGAACACCGGGGAGCTGTTTTTT.

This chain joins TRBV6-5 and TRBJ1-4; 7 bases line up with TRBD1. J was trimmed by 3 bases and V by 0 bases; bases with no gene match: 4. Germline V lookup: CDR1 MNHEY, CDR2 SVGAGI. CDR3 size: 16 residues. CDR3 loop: CASSYSEGAANEKLFF. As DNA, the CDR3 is TGTGCCAGCAGTTACTCGGAGGGGGCGGCTAATGAAAAACTGTTTTTT.

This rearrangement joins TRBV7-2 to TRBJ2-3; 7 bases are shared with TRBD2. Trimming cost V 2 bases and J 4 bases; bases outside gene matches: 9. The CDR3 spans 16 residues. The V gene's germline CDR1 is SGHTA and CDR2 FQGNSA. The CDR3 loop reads CASSLIGGSPPDTQYF. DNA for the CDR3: TGTGCCAGCAGCTTAATTGGCGGGAGCCCACCAGATACGCAGTATTTT.

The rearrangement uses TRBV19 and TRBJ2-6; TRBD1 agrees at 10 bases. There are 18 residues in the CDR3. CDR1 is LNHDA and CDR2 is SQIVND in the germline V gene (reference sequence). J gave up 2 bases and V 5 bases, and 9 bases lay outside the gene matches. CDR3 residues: CASSPTGQGSPGANVLTF. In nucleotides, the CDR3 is TGTGCCAGTAGTCCCACGGGACAGGGGAGCCCTGGGGCCAACGTCCTGACTTTC.

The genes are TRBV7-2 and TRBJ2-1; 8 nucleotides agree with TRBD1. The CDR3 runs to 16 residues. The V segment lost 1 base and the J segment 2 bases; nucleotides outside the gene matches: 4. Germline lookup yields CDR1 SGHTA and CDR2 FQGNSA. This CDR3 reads CASSLEKDRAYNEQFF. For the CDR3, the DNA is TGTGCCAGCAGCTTAGAGAAGGACAGGGCCTACAATGAGCAGTTCTTC.

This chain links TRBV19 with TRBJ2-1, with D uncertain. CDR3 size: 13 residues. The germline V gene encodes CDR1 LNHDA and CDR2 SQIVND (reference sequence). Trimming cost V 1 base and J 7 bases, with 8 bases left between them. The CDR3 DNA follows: TGTGCCAGTAGTATAGGATACTTGAATGAGCAGTTCTTC. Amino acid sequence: CASSIGYLNEQFF.

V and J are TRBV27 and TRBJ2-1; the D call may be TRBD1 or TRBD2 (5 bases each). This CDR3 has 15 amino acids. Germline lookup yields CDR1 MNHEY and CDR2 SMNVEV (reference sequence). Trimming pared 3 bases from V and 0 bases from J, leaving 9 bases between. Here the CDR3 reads CASSLGDASYNEQFF. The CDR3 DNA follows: TGTGCCAGCAGTTTGGGGGACGCCTCCTACAATGAGCAGTTCTTC.

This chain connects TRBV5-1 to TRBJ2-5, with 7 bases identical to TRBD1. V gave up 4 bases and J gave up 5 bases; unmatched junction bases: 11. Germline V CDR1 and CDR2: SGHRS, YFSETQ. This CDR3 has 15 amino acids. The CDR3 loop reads CASSRDRVQGETQYF. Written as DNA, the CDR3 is TGCGCCAGCAGCCGCGACAGGGTCCAGGGGGAGACCCAGTACTTC.

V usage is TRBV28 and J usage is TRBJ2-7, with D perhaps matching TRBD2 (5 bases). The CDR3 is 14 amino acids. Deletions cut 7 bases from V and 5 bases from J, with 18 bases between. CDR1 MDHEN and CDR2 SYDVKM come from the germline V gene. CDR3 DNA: TGTGCCAGCACAACCGGGGTGGTTGTGAACGAGCAGTACTTC. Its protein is CASTTGVVVNEQYF.

The CDR3 region has the DNA TGTGCCATCTCAGTCATATCCTCGGGCTACACCTTC. Amino acid sequence: CAISVISSGYTF. The chain combines TRBV27 with TRBJ1-2; D remains ambiguous. Germline CDR1 and CDR2: MNHEY and SMNVEV (reference sequence). V lost 10 bases and J lost 8, with 17 bases in between. The CDR3 is 12 residues long.

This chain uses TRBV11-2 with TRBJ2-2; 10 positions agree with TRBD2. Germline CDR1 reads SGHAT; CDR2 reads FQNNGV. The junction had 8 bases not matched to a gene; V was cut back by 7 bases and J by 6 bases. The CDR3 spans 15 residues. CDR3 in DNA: TGTGCCAGCACCCTTGGACTAGCGGAGGCCGGGGAGCTGTTTTTT. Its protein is CASTLGLAEAGELFF. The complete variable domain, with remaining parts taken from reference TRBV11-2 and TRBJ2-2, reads EAGVAQSPRYKIIEKRQSVAFWCNPISGHATLYWYQQILGQGPKLLIQFQNNGVVDDSQLPKDRFSAERLKGVDSTLKIQPAKLEDSAVYLCASTLGLAEAGELFFGEGSRLTVL.

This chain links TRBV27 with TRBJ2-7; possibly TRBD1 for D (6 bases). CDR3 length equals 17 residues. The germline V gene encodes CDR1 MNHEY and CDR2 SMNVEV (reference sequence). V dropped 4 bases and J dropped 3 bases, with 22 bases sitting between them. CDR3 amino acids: CASSYPGTHPPDYEQYF. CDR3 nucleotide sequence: TGTGCCAGCAGTTACCCCGGGACACACCCGCCGGACTACGAGCAGTACTTC.

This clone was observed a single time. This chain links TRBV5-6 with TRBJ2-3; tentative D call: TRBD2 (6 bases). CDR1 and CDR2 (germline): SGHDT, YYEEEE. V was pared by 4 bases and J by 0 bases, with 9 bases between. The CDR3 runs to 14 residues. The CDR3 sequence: CASSPGGSTDTQYF. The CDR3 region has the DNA TGTGCCAGCAGCCCCGGGGGAAGCACAGATACGCAGTATTTT.

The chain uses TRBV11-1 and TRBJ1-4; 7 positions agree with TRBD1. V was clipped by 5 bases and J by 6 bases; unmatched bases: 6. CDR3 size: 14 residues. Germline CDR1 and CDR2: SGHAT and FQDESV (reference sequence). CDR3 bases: TGTGCCAGCAGCGTAGGGACAGTGGATGAAAAACTGTTTTTT. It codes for CASSVGTVDEKLFF.

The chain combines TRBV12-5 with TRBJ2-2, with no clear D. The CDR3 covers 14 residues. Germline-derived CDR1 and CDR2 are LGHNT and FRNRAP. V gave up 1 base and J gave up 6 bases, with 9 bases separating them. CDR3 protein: CASGLGVGSGELFF. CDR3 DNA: TGTGCTAGTGGTTTGGGTGTGGGGTCCGGGGAGCTGTTTTTT.

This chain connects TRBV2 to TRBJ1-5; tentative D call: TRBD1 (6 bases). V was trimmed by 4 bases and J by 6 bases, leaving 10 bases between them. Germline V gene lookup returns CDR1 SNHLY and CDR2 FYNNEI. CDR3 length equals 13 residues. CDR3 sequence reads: CASSASGVQPQHF. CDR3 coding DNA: TGTGCCAGCAGTGCCTCAGGGGTTCAGCCCCAGCATTTT.

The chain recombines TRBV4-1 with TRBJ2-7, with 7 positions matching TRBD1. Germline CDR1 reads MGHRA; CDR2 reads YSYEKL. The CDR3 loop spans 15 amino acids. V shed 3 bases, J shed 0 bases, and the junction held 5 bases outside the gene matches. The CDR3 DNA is TGCGCCAGCAGCCAGGGTGACAGGGACTCCTACGAGCAGTACTTC. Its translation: CASSQGDRDSYEQYF.

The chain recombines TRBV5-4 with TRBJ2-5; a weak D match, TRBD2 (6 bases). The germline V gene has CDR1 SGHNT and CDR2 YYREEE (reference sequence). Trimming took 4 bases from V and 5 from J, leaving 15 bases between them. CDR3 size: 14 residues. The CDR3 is CASSPPGVSETQYF. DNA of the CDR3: TGTGCCAGCAGCCCCCCGGGGGTTTCTGAGACCCAGTACTTC.

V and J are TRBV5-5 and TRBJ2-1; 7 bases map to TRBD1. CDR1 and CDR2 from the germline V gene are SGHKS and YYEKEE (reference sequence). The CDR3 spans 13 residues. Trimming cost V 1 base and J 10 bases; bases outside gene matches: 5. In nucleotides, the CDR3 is TGTGCCAGCAGCTTGACAGGGGTAAACGAGCAGTTCTTC. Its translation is CASSLTGVNEQFF.

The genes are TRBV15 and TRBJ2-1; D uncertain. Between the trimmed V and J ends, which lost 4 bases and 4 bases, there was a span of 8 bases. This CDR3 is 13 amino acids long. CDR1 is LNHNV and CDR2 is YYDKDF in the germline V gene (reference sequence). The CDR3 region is CATSKTLYNEQFF. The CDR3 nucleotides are TGTGCCACCAGCAAGACTCTTTACAATGAGCAGTTCTTC.

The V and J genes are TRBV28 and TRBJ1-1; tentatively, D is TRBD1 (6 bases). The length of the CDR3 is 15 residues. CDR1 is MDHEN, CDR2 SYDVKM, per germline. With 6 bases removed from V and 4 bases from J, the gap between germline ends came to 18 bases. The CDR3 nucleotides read TGTGCCAGCAGCCGCAGGGGAATTGGGACCACTGAAGCTTTCTTT. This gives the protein CASSRRGIGTTEAFF.

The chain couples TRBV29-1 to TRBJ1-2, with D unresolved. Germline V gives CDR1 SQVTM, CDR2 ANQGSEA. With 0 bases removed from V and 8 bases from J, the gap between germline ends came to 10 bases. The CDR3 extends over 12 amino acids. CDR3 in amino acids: CSVEEGLRGYTF. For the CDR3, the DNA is TGCAGCGTTGAAGAGGGGTTGCGGGGCTACACCTTC.

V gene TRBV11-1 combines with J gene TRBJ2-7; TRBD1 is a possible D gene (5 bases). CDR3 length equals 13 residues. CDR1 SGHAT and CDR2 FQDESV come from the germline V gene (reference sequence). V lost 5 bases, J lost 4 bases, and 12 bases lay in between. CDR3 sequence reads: CASSILTGYEQYF. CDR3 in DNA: TGTGCCAGCAGCATACTAACAGGTTACGAGCAGTACTTC.

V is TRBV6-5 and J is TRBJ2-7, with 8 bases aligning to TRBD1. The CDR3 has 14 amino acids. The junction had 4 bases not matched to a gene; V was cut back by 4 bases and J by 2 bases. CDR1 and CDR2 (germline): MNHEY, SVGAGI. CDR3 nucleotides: TGTGCCAGCAGTTGGCAGGGGGCTGCCTACGAGCAGTACTTC. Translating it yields CASSWQGAAYEQYF.

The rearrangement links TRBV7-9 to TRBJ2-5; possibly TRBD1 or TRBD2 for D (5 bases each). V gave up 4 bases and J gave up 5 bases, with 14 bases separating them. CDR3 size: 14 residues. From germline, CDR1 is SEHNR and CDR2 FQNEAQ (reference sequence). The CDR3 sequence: CASSYTFREETQYF. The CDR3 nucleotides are TGTGCCAGCAGCTATACGTTCAGGGAGGAGACCCAGTACTTC. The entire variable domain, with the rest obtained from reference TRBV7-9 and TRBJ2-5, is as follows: DTGVSQNPRHKITKRGQNVTFRCDPISEHNRLYWYRQTLGQGPEFLTYFQNEAQLEKSRLLSDRFSAERPKGSFSTLEIQRTEQGDSAMYLCASSYTFREETQYFGPGTRLLVL.

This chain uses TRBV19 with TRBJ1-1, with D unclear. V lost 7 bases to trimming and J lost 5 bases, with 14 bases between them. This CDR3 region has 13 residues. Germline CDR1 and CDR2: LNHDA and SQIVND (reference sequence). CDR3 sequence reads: CASILAGVTEAFF. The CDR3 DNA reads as TGTGCCAGTATCCTTGCCGGGGTGACTGAAGCTTTCTTT.

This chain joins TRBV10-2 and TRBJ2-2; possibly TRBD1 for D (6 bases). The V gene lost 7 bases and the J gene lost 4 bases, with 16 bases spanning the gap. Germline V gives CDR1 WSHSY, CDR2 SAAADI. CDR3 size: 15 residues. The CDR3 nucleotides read TGCGCCAGCACGCCGACAGGCCGGGGCACCGGGGAGCTGTTTTTT. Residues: CASTPTGRGTGELFF.